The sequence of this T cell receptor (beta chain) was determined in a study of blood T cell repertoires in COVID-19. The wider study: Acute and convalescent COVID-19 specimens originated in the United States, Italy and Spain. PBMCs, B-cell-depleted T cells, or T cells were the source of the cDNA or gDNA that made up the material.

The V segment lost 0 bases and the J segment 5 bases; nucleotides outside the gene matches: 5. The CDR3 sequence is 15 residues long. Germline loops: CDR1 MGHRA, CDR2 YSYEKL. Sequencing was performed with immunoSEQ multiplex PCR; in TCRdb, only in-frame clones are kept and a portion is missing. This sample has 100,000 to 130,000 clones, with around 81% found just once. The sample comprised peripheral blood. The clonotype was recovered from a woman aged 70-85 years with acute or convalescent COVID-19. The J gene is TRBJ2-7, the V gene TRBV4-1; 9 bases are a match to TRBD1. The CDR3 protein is CASSQEPGTGNEQYF. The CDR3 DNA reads TGCGCCAGCAGCCAAGAGCCCGGGACAGGGAACGAGCAGTACTTC.